This T cell receptor (beta chain) stems from a study of monozygotic twins with inflammatory bowel disease. The CDR3 runs 16 residues. The germline gives CDR1 SGHRS, CDR2 YFSETQ. Broader study findings: Inverse Simpson values showed less TCRbeta diversity in IBD patients than in their healthy co-twins. The data offered no way to tell different T cell subtypes apart.

A note on this clonotype: Its antigen is still unknown.

Blood samples, whole and unsorted for T cells, yielded the isolated total RNA. Reprocessing the 5' RACE reads, TCRdb reports a single entry for every CDR3 protein and omits DNA. Its listing shows approximately 300,000 distinct CDR3 sequences. The TCR originated in a human donor with ulcerative colitis or Crohn's disease, or a healthy co-twin of an affected twin (not recorded which). This rearrangement joins TRBV5-1 to TRBJ2-1; TCRdb's D call, TRBD2, is unchecked because there is no DNA. Specimen: blood. The CDR3 protein is CASSLYAGLANWEQFF.